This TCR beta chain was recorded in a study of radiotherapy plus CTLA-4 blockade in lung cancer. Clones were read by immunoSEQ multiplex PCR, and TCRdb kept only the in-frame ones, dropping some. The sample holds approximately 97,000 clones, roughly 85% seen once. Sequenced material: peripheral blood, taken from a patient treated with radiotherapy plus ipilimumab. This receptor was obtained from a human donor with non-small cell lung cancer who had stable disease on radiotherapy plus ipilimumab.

CDR3 DNA sequence: TGCGCCAGCAGCTTCGAAGGGACAAGCAATCAGCCCCAGCATTTT. As protein: CASSFEGTSNQPQHF. This rearrangement joins TRBV5-1 to TRBJ1-5, with D possibly matching TRBD1 (6 bases). CDR3 length equals 15 residues. With 2 bases removed from V and 1 base from J, the gap between germline ends came to 10 bases. Germline V gene sequence: CDR1 SGHRS, CDR2 YFSETQ.